Reported below is one T cell receptor beta chain. Study processing details: Quantification of nucleated cells was approximated via reference gene primer amplification. This table comes from immunoSEQ multiplex PCR, and its TCRdb copy is limited to in-frame clones, with some not included. V and J calls and clone size follow that table, whereas D and trimming were derived from the DNA. The sample shows more than 200,000 clones, 65% to 85% of them seen only once. V dropped 9 bases and J dropped 7 bases, with 22 bases sitting between them. CDR1 is LGHNT and CDR2 is FRNRAP in the germline V gene. This CDR3 region has 14 residues. These data are taken from a study of blood T cell repertoires in COVID-19.

The sequenced material came from peripheral blood. The source is a middle-aged man with active or convalescent COVID-19. V usage is TRBV12-5 and J usage is TRBJ2-7; a possible D gene is TRBD1 (6 bases). CDR3 sequence: CASISDSSPGEQYF. As DNA, the CDR3 is TGTGCTAGCATATCGGACAGTTCGCCGGGGGAGCAGTACTTC.